These 19 T cell receptor beta chains originate from one sample sequenced in a study of shared clonotypes between healthy human individuals. Repertoires were generated with immunoSEQ multiplex PCR, while TCRdb's copy carries only in-frame clones and drops some. Of some 2,100,000 clones listed, approximately 94% are singletons. Positive CCR7 selection of CD45RO-negative cells yielded the naive CD8 cells, and terminally differentiated effector memory CD45RA+ cells were excluded. The sequencing input was naive CD8+ T cells from PBMCs. The origin of the receptors is a man aged 18 to 29 in good health. Some clones in this sample may be carry-over from other donors' samples.

This chain links TRBV7-9 with TRBJ1-3; a possible D gene is TRBD1 (5 bases). The CDR3 has 16 amino acids. V was cut by 5 bases and J by 2 bases, with 16 bases left in between. Per germline, CDR1 SEHNR and CDR2 FQNEAQ (reference sequence). The CDR3 nucleotides read TGTGCCAGCAGCCGTCTGCGTTGGGACGCTGGAAACACCATATATTTT. Translated: CASSRLRWDAGNTIYF.

This sequence joins TRBV4-1 and TRBJ2-7, with 7 nucleotides matching TRBD1. The V segment lost 4 bases and the J segment 2 bases; nucleotides outside the gene matches: 26. The CDR3 is 21 amino acids. Germline V gives CDR1 MGHRA, CDR2 YSYEKL. The CDR3 bases are TGCGCCAGCAGCCCATTCATGGGGACCGGGACAGCGACCTTGGCAGCCTACGAGCAGTACTTC. Residues: CASSPFMGTGTATLAAYEQYF.

The genes are TRBV9 and TRBJ2-2; D unclear. V was cut by 3 bases and J by 5 bases, with 8 bases left in between. The germline V gene has CDR1 SGDLS and CDR2 YYNGEE. This CDR3 has 13 residues. This CDR3 reads CASSEPWTGELFF. The CDR3 DNA sequence: TGTGCCAGCAGCGAGCCCTGGACCGGGGAGCTGTTTTTT.

The CDR3 protein is CASSLSREGGYEQYF. The DNA of the CDR3 is TGTGCCAGCAGTTTAAGCAGAGAGGGCGGCTACGAGCAGTACTTC. The rearrangement joins TRBV27 to TRBJ2-7; D may be TRBD2 (5 bases). Germline V CDR1 and CDR2: MNHEY, SMNVEV (reference sequence). With 2 bases removed from V and 3 bases from J, the gap between germline ends came to 14 bases. The CDR3 consists of 15 residues.

V usage is TRBV11-1 and J usage is TRBJ2-1; possibly TRBD2 for D (5 bases). From germline, CDR1 is SGHAT and CDR2 FQDESV (reference sequence). There are 19 residues in the CDR3. Trimming removed 0 bases from V and 1 base from J, with 19 bases in between. The CDR3 spells CASSLASSGVMKSYNEQFF. In DNA, the CDR3 is TGTGCCAGCAGCTTAGCCTCGTCCGGGGTCATGAAGTCCTACAATGAGCAGTTCTTC.

This clone occurred once. The genes are TRBV7-9 and TRBJ2-7, with D tentatively TRBD1 or TRBD2 (5 bases each). V shed 4 bases and J shed 5 bases, with 18 bases lying between them. Germline CDR1 and CDR2: SEHNR and FQNEAQ (reference sequence). The CDR3 is 15 residues long. CDR3 nucleotide sequence: TGTGCCAGCAGCTCCTCCGGGACGGCTATTAACGAGCAGTACTTC. Its translation is CASSSSGTAINEQYF.

V and J are TRBV27 and TRBJ2-3; 7 bases fit TRBD1. Germline assignment: CDR1 MNHEY and CDR2 SMNVEV (reference sequence). CDR3 length: 14 residues. After removal of 5 bases from V and 4 bases from J, the junction contained 6 bases not matched to a gene. CDR3 sequence (DNA): TGTGCCAGCAGTCCCCGACAGGGATCAGATACGCAGTATTTT. Translated, it gives CASSPRQGSDTQYF.

This chain joins TRBV5-4 and TRBJ1-5; D not resolved. V lost 1 base, J lost 3 bases, and 8 bases lay in between. Germline V gene sequence: CDR1 SGHNT, CDR2 YYREEE (reference sequence). The CDR3 length is 14 residues. This CDR3 is CASSLPGNNQPQHF. DNA for the CDR3: TGTGCCAGCAGCTTGCCAGGAAACAATCAGCCCCAGCATTTT.

Concerning this clone itself: Other DNA sequences in this sample translate to the same CDR3. This chain joins TRBV6-5 and TRBJ2-2, with 7 bases fitting TRBD2. Germline-derived CDR1 and CDR2 are MNHEY and SVGAGI. The CDR3 spans 15 residues. The junction had 2 bases not matched to a gene; V was cut back by 3 bases and J by 1 base. DNA of the CDR3: TGTGCCAGCAGTTATTGGGGGGGGAACACCGGGGAGCTGTTTTTT. Translated: CASSYWGGNTGELFF.

The V and J genes are TRBV13 and TRBJ2-7; the D is unclear. The germline V and J ends were trimmed by 5 bases and 2 bases, with 13 bases remaining between them. This CDR3 contains 14 residues. Germline V gives CDR1 PRHDT, CDR2 FYEKMQ (reference sequence). DNA of the CDR3: TGTGCCAGCAGCCCCAGAGGCAGACCCTACGAGCAGTACTTC. Residues: CASSPRGRPYEQYF.

Note on this clone: Other nucleotide sequences from this sample produce the same CDR3. The chain links TRBV28 to TRBJ2-7; D remains unclear. The CDR3 runs to 12 residues. Germline CDR1 and CDR2: MDHEN and SYDVKM. Trimming shortened V by 5 bases and J by 3 bases, and 8 bases separated the two germline ends. The CDR3 coding sequence is TGTGCCAGCAGTCCGTCGGGCTACGAGCAGTACTTC. Translated: CASSPSGYEQYF. The complete variable domain, with remaining parts taken from reference TRBV28 and TRBJ2-7, reads DVKVTQSSRYLVKRTGEKVFLECVQDMDHENMFWYRQDPGLGLRLIYFSYDVKMKEKGDIPEGYSVSREKKERFSLILESASTNQTSMYLCASSPSGYEQYFGPGTRLTVT.

V is TRBV9 and J is TRBJ2-3; D might be TRBD2 (5 bases). The CDR3 is 16 residues long. CDR1 and CDR2 from the germline V gene are SGDLS and YYNGEE. V was shortened by 2 bases and J by 2 bases, with 15 bases between the two germline ends. This CDR3 reads CASSVSPRTFTDTQYF. The CDR3 nucleotides read TGTGCCAGCAGCGTCTCTCCCAGGACTTTCACAGATACGCAGTATTTT.

Points on this clone: The sample holds other DNA sequences that translate to the same CDR3. The gene calls are TRBV9 and TRBJ1-3; D is ambiguous. The CDR3 totals 12 residues. The germline CDR1 and CDR2 sequences are SGDLS and YYNGEE. The V gene lost 0 bases and the J gene lost 2 bases, with 0 bases spanning the gap. CDR3 nucleotide sequence: TGTGCCAGCAGCGTAGCTGGAAACACCATATATTTT. Protein product: CASSVAGNTIYF.

This clone was recorded once. This chain uses TRBV15 with TRBJ1-4, with 7 bases matching TRBD1. Germline CDR1 LNHNV, CDR2 YYDKDF (reference sequence). Trimming removed 1 base from V and 8 bases from J; junction bases left unmatched: 7. This CDR3 region has 15 residues. CDR3 loop: CATSRADRVREKLFF. CDR3 bases: TGTGCCACCAGCAGAGCTGACAGGGTGCGGGAAAAACTGTTTTTT.

This clone was seen only a few times. J is TRBJ1-1 and V is TRBV11-2, with D unresolved. Germline V CDR1 and CDR2: SGHAT, FQNNGV. The CDR3 has 14 amino acids. The V and J ends lost 1 base and 0 bases respectively, with 6 bases between them. CDR3 loop: CASSLVSLNTEAFF. The CDR3 DNA follows: TGTGCCAGCAGCTTAGTGTCCCTGAACACTGAAGCTTTCTTT.

The chain is built from TRBV5-1 and TRBJ2-7; D unclear. V lost 4 bases and J lost 3, with 11 bases in between. Germline values: CDR1 SGHRS, CDR2 YFSETQ. The CDR3 totals 13 residues. CDR3 in DNA: TGCGCCAGCAGCGGGGAAGGGCTCTACGAGCAGTACTTC. It codes for CASSGEGLYEQYF.

The chain uses TRBV10-2 and TRBJ2-7, with D possibly matching TRBD1 (6 bases). The germline V and J ends were trimmed by 8 bases and 2 bases, with 7 bases remaining between them. The CDR3 runs 11 residues. Germline assignment: CDR1 WSHSY and CDR2 SAAADI. The CDR3: CASGTPYEQYF. As DNA, the CDR3 is TGCGCCAGCGGGACACCCTACGAGCAGTACTTC.

The chain is built from TRBV7-9 and TRBJ1-4, with D unclear. Germline V gives CDR1 SEHNR, CDR2 FQNEAQ (reference sequence). V was clipped by 4 bases and J by 7 bases, with 19 bases between them. The CDR3 runs to 16 residues. The CDR3 loop reads CASSSLGPPTGEKLFF. CDR3 bases: TGTGCCAGCAGCTCTCTCGGCCCGCCTACGGGTGAAAAACTGTTTTTT.

The chain combines TRBV4-3 with TRBJ2-1, with D maybe TRBD2 (6 bases). V lost 0 bases, J lost 0 bases, and 15 bases lay in between. Germline-derived CDR1 and CDR2 are LGHNA and YSLEER. This CDR3 contains 18 residues. The CDR3 nucleotides are TGCGCCAGCAGCCAAGAATCAATAGCGGCGGACTCCTACAATGAGCAGTTCTTC. This encodes CASSQESIAADSYNEQFF.